This T cell receptor beta chain stems from a study of blood T cells in healthy people across ages. At the level of the study: Researchers report that template switching captured about one barcoded beta molecule per two T cells. Broader study findings: Higher diversity, along with more naive CD4+ cells, distinguished long-lived donors from aged donors. TCR beta diversity per million T cells fell roughly linearly with age.

It was with a sample-barcoded 5' primer and a J-beta primer mix that a second PCR of about 7 to 12 cycles was run. Every molecule of cDNA carried a tag from a template-switch adaptor with 12 random nucleotides. One entry per CDR3 protein results from TCRdb running MiXCR on the 5' RACE reads. The sample includes approximately 1.5 million distinct CDR3 sequences, almost 35% of them seen just once. On this clonotype: What it binds is not known.

Germline CDR1 LGHDT, CDR2 YNNKEL (reference sequence). There are 13 residues in the CDR3. J is TRBJ2-5 and V is TRBV3-1; no firm D call. The assigned J gene may be wrong: the sequence end matches TRBJ2-7 better. The clonotype comes from a woman aged 25 to 39 in good health. The material sequenced was blood. CDR3 nucleotides: TGTGCCAGCAGCCAGTCCAGTAGTCGCGAGCAGTACTTC. This encodes CASSQSSSREQYF.